These 11 T cell receptor beta chains were sequenced from one sample in a study. TCRdb redid the calling of the RT-PCR reads with MiXCR, one entry per CDR3 protein. The repertoire holds about 680,000 distinct CDR3 sequences, with 14% as singletons. The sample was memory CD4+ T cells from blood. All receptors come from a female donor in good health, serving as a healthy control.

The chain couples TRBV12-3 or TRBV12-4 to TRBJ1-6; D perhaps matches TRBD1 (6 bases). This CDR3 region has 14 residues. Deletions cut 1 base from V and 8 bases from J, with 9 bases between. CDR3: CASSLEGGDSPLHF. In DNA, the CDR3 is TGTGCCAGCAGTTTAGAGGGGGGAGATTCACCCCTCCACTTT.

In its sample, this clonotype was seen many times. V and J are TRBV24-1 and TRBJ2-3; D not resolved. Trimming left V 2 bases short and J 0 bases short, with 11 bases between. Germline V CDR1 and CDR2: KGHDR, SFDVKD. The CDR3 runs 16 residues. The DNA of the CDR3 is TGTGCCACCAGTGATTCGTGGGGTGGTAGCACAGATACGCAGTATTTT. This translates into CATSDSWGGSTDTQYF.

The chain couples TRBV27 to TRBJ1-1; perhaps TRBD1 as D (6 bases). In germline, CDR1 is MNHEY, CDR2 SMNVEV (reference sequence). V was trimmed by 6 bases and J by 5 bases, leaving 13 bases between them. The CDR3 runs 13 residues. CDR3 DNA sequence: TGTGCCAGCAGGTACAGGGAAGGTACTGAAGCTTTCTTT. Encoded protein: CASRYREGTEAFF.

This clonotype was observed at least ten times. The chain combines TRBV12-3 or TRBV12-4 with TRBJ2-2; D is uncertain. This CDR3 comprises 15 residues. The germline V and J ends were trimmed by 2 bases and 1 base, with 8 bases remaining between them. This CDR3 is CASSLRTVNTGELFF. The CDR3 coding sequence is TGTGCCAGCAGTTTAAGGACGGTGAACACCGGGGAGCTGTTTTTT.

The chain couples TRBV12-3 or TRBV12-4 to TRBJ1-2; no firm D call. V shed 5 bases and J shed 0 bases, with 13 bases lying between them. The CDR3 runs to 15 residues. The CDR3 bases are TGTGCCAGCAGTCGGACCCTGGCCGCTAACTATGGCTACACCTTC. Translation gives CASSRTLAANYGYTF.

Written as DNA, the CDR3 is TGTGCCAGCAGTGACGGGACAGGGCACAATGAGCAGTTCTTC. The encoded protein is CASSDGTGHNEQFF. The genes are TRBV6-6 and TRBJ2-1; TRBD1 matches 9 bases. CDR3 size: 14 residues. V shed 5 bases and J 5 bases; nucleotides not matched to a gene: 4. Germline V gene sequence: CDR1 MNHNY, CDR2 SVGAGI (reference sequence).

This clonotype was recorded at least ten times. The gene calls are TRBV29-1 and TRBJ1-4, with D possibly TRBD1 on 6 matching bases. Trimming stripped 6 bases from V and 4 bases from J, with 15 bases between. The CDR3 is made up of 14 amino acids. CDR1 and CDR2 (germline): SQVTM, ANQGSEA. The CDR3 sequence: CSVASGGYNEKLFF. CDR3 DNA: TGCAGCGTCGCCTCGGGGGGCTATAATGAAAAACTGTTTTTT.

This chain uses TRBV28 with TRBJ1-3; possible D gene TRBD1, 6 bases. There are 17 residues in the CDR3. Trimming took 8 bases from V and 0 from J, leaving 20 bases between them. Germline V gene sequence: CDR1 MDHEN, CDR2 SYDVKM. CDR3 nucleotide sequence: TGTGCCAGCCTAACGACCGGGACACTAGTCTCTGGAAACACCATATATTTT. It translates to CASLTTGTLVSGNTIYF.

This clonotype was counted between two and nine times. The chain joins TRBV7-9 to TRBJ2-7; no clear D gene. Per germline, CDR1 SEHNR and CDR2 FQNEAQ (reference sequence). The CDR3 runs to 13 residues. V was trimmed by 2 bases and J by 3 bases, leaving 8 bases between them. CDR3 amino acids: CASSLMNLYEQYF. The CDR3 DNA sequence: TGTGCCAGCAGCTTAATGAACCTCTACGAGCAGTACTTC.

The J gene is TRBJ2-2, the V gene TRBV7-9, with 10 bases aligning to TRBD1. Germline CDR1 reads SEHNR; CDR2 reads FQNEAQ (reference sequence). The CDR3 consists of 18 residues. After removal of 5 bases from V and 7 bases from J, the junction contained 16 bases not matched to a gene. The CDR3, as DNA: TGTGCCAGCAGCACAAAACAGGGACAGGGGCTCAGCGGCGGGGAGCTGTTTTTT. It yields the protein CASSTKQGQGLSGGELFF.

This clonotype occurred many times. V gene TRBV15 combines with J gene TRBJ2-7, with 9 bases aligning to TRBD1. CDR3 length equals 18 residues. J gave up 5 bases and V 4 bases, and 18 bases lay outside the gene matches. CDR1 LNHNV and CDR2 YYDKDF come from the germline V gene (reference sequence). The CDR3 loop reads CATSISTGGIGGDDEQYF. DNA of the CDR3: TGTGCCACCAGCATATCCACAGGGGGCATTGGCGGGGATGACGAGCAGTACTTC. The complete variable domain, with remaining parts taken from reference TRBV15 and TRBJ2-7, reads DAMVIQNPRYQVTQFGKPVTLSCSQTLNHNVMYWYQQKSSQAPKLLFHYYDKDFNNEADTPDNFQSRRPNTSFCFLDIRSPGLGDTAMYLCATSISTGGIGGDDEQYFGPGTRLTVT.